This entry features one T cell receptor beta chain sequence. These data are taken from a study of T cell changes during pregnancy in multiple sclerosis. Measured with immunoSEQ multiplex PCR; TCRdb has only the in-frame clones, and not every one. The repertoire holds roughly 76,000 clones, just over 90% seen once, with roughly 0.44% in the top ten. Germline V lookup: CDR1 SGHTA, CDR2 FQGTGA. The length of the CDR3 is 14 residues. V lost 6 bases, J lost 3 bases, and 14 bases lay in between. The sample consisted of CD4+ T cells from peripheral blood mononuclear cells, taken in the second trimester of pregnancy. The origin of this receptor is a female donor with multiple sclerosis, enrolled in a pregnancy study. The genes are TRBV7-3 and TRBJ1-1, with D possibly being TRBD1 (6 bases). For the CDR3, the DNA is TGTGCCAGCAGGCCAACAGGGATTCACACTGAAGCTTTCTTT. This translates into CASRPTGIHTEAFF.